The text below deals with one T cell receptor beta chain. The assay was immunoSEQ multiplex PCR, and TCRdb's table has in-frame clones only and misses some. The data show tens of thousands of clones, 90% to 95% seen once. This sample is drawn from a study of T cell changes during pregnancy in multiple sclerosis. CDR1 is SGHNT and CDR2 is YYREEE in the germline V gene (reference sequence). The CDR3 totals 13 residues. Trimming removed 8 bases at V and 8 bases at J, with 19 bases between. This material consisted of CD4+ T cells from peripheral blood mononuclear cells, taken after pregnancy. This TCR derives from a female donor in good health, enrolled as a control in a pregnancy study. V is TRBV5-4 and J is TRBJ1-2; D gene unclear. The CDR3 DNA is TGTGCCAGTAAGACGGCGGCTTTGCTCGGCTACACCTTC. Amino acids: CASKTAALLGYTF.